This T cell receptor (beta chain) was observed in a study of cytomegalovirus exposure and HLA in healthy donors. The V end was cut by 10 bases, the J end by 3 bases, with 19 bases between. CDR3 length: 14 residues. Germline CDR1 SNHLY, CDR2 FYNNEI. 60 Vbeta and 13 Jbeta primers were used in PCR. Only in-frame clones appear in the TCRdb table, and some are missing; sequencing was by immunoSEQ multiplex PCR. The sample has approximately 140,000 clones, roughly 78% seen once; the top ten hold approximately 6%. This TCR was recovered from a middle-aged man in good health and CMV-seropositive. The sample was PBMCs. The V call is TRBV2, the J call TRBJ2-7; tentative D call: TRBD2 (5 bases). CDR3 sequence: CATGLYAEGYEQYF. The CDR3 coding sequence is TGTGCCACCGGATTGTACGCAGAGGGCTACGAGCAGTACTTC.